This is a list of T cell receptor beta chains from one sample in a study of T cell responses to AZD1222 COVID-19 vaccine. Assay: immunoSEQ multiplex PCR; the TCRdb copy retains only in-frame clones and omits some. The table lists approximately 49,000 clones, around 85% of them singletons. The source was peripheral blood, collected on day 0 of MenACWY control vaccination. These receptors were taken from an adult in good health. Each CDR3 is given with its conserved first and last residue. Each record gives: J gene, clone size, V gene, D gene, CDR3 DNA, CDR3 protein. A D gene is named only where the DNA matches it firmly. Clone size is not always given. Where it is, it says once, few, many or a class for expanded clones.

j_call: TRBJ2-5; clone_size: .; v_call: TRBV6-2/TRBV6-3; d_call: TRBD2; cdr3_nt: TGTGCCAGCAGTAGACTAGCGGGAATGGGAGAGACCCAGTACTTC; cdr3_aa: CASSRLAGMGETQYF
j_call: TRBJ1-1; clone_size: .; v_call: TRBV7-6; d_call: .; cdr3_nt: TGTGCCAGCAGCTTAGCGGGGGGGAACACTGAAGCTTTCTTT; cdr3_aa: CASSLAGGNTEAFF
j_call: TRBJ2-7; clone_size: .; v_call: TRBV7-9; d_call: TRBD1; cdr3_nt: TGTGCCAGCAGCTTCGGCCAGGGGGTCGACGAGCAGTACTTC; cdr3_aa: CASSFGQGVDEQYF
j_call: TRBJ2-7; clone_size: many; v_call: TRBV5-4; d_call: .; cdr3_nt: TGTGCCAGCAGCTCGCAGGGGAACTCCTACGAGCAGTACTTC; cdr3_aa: CASSSQGNSYEQYF
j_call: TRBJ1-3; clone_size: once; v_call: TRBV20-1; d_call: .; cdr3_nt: TGCAGTGCTAGTACGCCGCAGGGGCCGGTCTGGAAAGGAAACACCATATATTTT; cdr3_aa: CSASTPQGPVWKGNTIYF
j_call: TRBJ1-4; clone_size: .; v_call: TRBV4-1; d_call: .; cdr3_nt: TGCGCCAGCAGCCAAAACAACGGCGGGAATGAAAAACTGTTTTTT; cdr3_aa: CASSQNNGGNEKLFF
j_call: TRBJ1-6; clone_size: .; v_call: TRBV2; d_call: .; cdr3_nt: TGTGCCAGCAGTGAATGGCCGGACTCCGGTTCACCCCTCCACTTT; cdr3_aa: CASSEWPDSGSPLHF
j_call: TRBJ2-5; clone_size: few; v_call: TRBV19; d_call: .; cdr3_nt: TGTGCCAGTAGTGGACAAAACCAAGAGACCCAGTACTTC; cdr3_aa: CASSGQNQETQYF
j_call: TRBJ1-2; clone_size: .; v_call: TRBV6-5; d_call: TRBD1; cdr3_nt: TGTGCCAGCAGTCCGACAGGGGGGGCCCAGTATGGCTACACCTTC; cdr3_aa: CASSPTGGAQYGYTF
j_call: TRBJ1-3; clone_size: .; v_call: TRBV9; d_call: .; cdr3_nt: TGTGCCAGCAGCGTAGGGCTTGGGACCCACGTCGGAAACACCATATATTTT; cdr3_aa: CASSVGLGTHVGNTIYF
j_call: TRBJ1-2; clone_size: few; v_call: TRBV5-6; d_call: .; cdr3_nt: TGTGCCAGCAGCTTAGTTCAAAACTATGGCTACACCTTC; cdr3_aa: CASSLVQNYGYTF
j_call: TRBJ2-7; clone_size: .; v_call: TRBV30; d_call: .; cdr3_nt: TGTGCCTGGAGTGTACGGCTAGCGTCCTCCTACGAGCAGTACTTC; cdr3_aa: CAWSVRLASSYEQYF
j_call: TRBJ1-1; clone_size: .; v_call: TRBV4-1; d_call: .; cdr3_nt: TGCGCCAGCAGCCAACCGAGTATTGGCACTGAAGCTTTCTTT; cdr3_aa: CASSQPSIGTEAFF
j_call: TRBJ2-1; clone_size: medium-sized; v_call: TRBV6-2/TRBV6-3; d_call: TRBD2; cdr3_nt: TGTGCCAGCAGCCCTACTCCTAGCGGGGGTTACAATGAGCAGTTCTTC; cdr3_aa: CASSPTPSGGYNEQFF
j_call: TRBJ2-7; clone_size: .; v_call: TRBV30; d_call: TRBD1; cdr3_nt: TGTGCCTGGGGGGACAGGCTGAACTACGAGCAGTACTTC; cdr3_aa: CAWGDRLNYEQYF
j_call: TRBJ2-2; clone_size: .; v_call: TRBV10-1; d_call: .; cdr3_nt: TGCGCCAGCAGTGGGACAGAGACCGGGGAGCTGTTTTTT; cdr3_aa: CASSGTETGELFF
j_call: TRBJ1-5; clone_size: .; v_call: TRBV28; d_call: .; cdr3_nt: TGTGCCAGCAGACAGGGCAGCAATCAGCCCCAGCATTTT; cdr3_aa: CASRQGSNQPQHF
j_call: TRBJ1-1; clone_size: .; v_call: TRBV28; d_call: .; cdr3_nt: TGTGCCAGCAGTTTATGGAATCTGCGGACTCGAAGGGCTGAAGCTTTCTTT; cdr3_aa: CASSLWNLRTRRAEAFF
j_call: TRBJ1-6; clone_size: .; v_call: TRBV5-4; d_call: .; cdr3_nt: TGTGCCAGCAGCCAGGGACTGGTGAATTCACCCCTCCACTTT; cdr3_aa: CASSQGLVNSPLHF
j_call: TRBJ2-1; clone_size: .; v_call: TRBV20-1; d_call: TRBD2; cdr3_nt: TGCAGCCTAGCGGGAATAAATGAGCAGTTCTTC; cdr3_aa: CSLAGINEQFF
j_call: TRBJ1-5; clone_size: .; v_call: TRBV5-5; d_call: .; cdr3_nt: TGTGCCAGCAGCGTGGGGGCCGGGGTGGTATGGCCCCAGCATTTT; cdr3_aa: CASSVGAGVVWPQHF
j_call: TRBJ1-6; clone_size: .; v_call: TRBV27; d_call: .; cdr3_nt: TGTGCCAGCAGTTCCTGGACAGACTATAATTCACCCCTCCACTTT; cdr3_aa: CASSSWTDYNSPLHF
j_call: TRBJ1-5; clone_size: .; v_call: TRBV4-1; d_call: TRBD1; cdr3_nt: TGCGCCAGCAGCCAAGATCAAGGGGGCCGGACAGACAATCAGCCCCAGCATTTT; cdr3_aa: CASSQDQGGRTDNQPQHF
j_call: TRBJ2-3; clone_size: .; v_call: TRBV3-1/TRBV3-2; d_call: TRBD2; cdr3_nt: TGTGCCAGCAGCCGATTGCGGGGGGGCACAGATACGCAGTATTTT; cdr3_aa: CASSRLRGGTDTQYF
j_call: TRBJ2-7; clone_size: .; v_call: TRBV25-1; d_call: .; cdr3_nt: TGTGCCAGCAGTGCCTTTTACGAGCAGTACTTC; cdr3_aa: CASSAFYEQYF
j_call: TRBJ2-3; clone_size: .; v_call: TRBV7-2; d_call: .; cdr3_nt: TGTGCCAGCAAGCGTGGGAGCACAGATACGCAGTATTTT; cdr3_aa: CASKRGSTDTQYF
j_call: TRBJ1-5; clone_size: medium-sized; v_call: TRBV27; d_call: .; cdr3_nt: TGTGCCAGCAGTTTATCAATGATGGAGTATAGCAATCAGCCCCAGCATTTT; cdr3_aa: CASSLSMMEYSNQPQHF
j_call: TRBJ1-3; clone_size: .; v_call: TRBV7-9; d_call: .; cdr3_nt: TGTGCCAGCAGCCCCGGACGGACTTACTCTGGAAACACCATATATTTT; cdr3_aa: CASSPGRTYSGNTIYF
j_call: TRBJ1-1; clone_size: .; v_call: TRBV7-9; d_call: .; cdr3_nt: TGTGCCAGCAGCGTACAGGATGGCGGTGAAGCTTTCTTT; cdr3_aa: CASSVQDGGEAFF
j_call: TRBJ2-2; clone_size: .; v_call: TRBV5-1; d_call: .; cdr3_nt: TGCGCCAGCAGCTTGGGAGGGAAAAACACCGGGGAGCTGTTTTTT; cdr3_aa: CASSLGGKNTGELFF
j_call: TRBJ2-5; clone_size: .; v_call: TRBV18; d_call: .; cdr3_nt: TGTGCCAGCTCACCGTACAGGGATGAGGAGACCCAGTACTTC; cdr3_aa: CASSPYRDEETQYF
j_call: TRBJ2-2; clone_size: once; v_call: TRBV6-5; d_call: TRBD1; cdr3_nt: TGTGCCAGCAGTTACTTTTACAGGGGGCCCACCGGGGAGCTGTTTTTT; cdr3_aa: CASSYFYRGPTGELFF
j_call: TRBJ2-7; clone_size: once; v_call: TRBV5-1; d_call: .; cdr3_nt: TGCGCCAGCAGCGGAAAGGACAGTTTAGGTTCTAGCGAGCAGTACTTC; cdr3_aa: CASSGKDSLGSSEQYF